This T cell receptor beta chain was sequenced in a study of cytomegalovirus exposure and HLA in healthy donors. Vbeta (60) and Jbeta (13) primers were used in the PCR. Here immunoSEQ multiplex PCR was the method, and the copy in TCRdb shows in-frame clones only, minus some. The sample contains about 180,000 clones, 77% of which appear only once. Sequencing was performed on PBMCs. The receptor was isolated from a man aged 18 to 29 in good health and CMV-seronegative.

The CDR3 spells CASRTGTQPQHF. CDR3 DNA sequence: TGTGCCAGTAGGACAGGGACACAGCCCCAGCATTTT. The J gene is TRBJ1-5, the V gene TRBV19, with 7 positions matching TRBD1. The V gene's germline CDR1 is LNHDA and CDR2 SQIVND (reference sequence). CDR3 length: 12 residues. Trimming removed 6 bases from V and 7 bases from J; junction bases left unmatched: 3.